This T cell receptor beta chain came from a study of blood T cell repertoires in COVID-19. Study background: Samples representing acute and convalescent COVID-19 were sourced from the United States, Italy and Spain. In each case, the material was cDNA or gDNA derived from T cells, B-cell-depleted T cells, or PBMCs.

Data came from immunoSEQ multiplex PCR; TCRdb stores just in-frame clones and leaves some out. Among around 69,000 clones, roughly 87% were seen once, and the ten largest hold 4.5% to 5%. This CDR3 comprises 16 residues. Germline CDR1 is SGHVS and CDR2 is FNYEAQ. V was shortened by 5 bases and J by 2 bases, with 19 bases between the two germline ends. The receptor comes from a woman in her forties or fifties with active COVID-19. Sequencing used peripheral blood. The J gene is TRBJ2-7, the V gene TRBV7-6; a possible D gene is TRBD1 (6 bases). The CDR3 nucleotides are TGTGCCAGCAGCCGCTTGGGGGCAGCTATAACCTACGAGCAGTACTTC. Translation gives CASSRLGAAITYEQYF.